These T cell receptor beta chains were read from a single sample in a study of memory CD4+ T cells and cytomegalovirus serostatus. TCRdb's copy holds only in-frame clones and misses some; the assay was immunoSEQ multiplex PCR. The sample has some 60,000 clones; about 81% are singletons. Sequences were obtained from memory CD4+ T cells from blood. Source of these receptors: an adult in good health and CMV-seronegative. Each CDR3 is given with its conserved first and last residue. D genes are given only for firm matches. Not all rows give a size; the values are once, few, many and, for expanded clones, a class.

>-|TRBJ1-2|TRBD1|TRBV7-9
TGTGCCAGCAGCTCATACAGGGGGCGAGGAAGAAGCTACACCTTC
CASSSYRGRGRSYTF
>-|TRBJ1-3|-|TRBV5-6
TGTGCCAGCAGACGGGGTGGAAACACCATATATTTT
CASRRGGNTIYF
>-|TRBJ1-2|-|TRBV7-2
TGTGCCAGACAAAAAACAGGGTTGCAGGGCTACACCTTC
CARQKTGLQGYTF
>-|TRBJ2-3|TRBD2|TRBV7-6
TGTGCCAGCAGCTTAGCTACTAGCGGGAGTCGGGATACGCAGTATTTT
CASSLATSGSRDTQYF
>-|TRBJ1-3|-|TRBV25-1
TGTGCCAGCTTAGGACTGGGCTCTGGAAACACCATATATTTT
CASLGLGSGNTIYF
>once|TRBJ2-7|-|TRBV5-4
TGTGCCAGCAGCTCGCGGGGAAACTACGAGCAGTACTTC
CASSSRGNYEQYF
>-|TRBJ2-1|-|TRBV4-3
TGCGCCAGCAGCCAACGCGGACAGTTTCCTCCCATTGAGCAGTTCTTC
CASSQRGQFPPIEQFF
>-|TRBJ2-3|TRBD2|TRBV11-2
TGTGCCAGCAGCCCCAGTGGGAGGGGTGGAGATACGCAGTATTTT
CASSPSGRGGDTQYF
>once|TRBJ2-5|-|TRBV18
TGTGCCAGCTCACGGACGGACCAAGAGACCCAGTACTTC
CASSRTDQETQYF
>few|TRBJ2-7|-|TRBV7-7
TGTGCTAGCAGCTTAGATATAAGCTCCTACGAGCAGTACTTC
CASSLDISSYEQYF
>-|TRBJ2-5|TRBD2|TRBV4-1
TGCGCCAGCAGCCAGGCACTAGCGGGCCAAGTGGAGACCCAGTACTTC
CASSQALAGQVETQYF
>once|TRBJ2-7|-|TRBV27
TGTGCCAGCAGTTTAATGAGGACAGACGAGCAGTACTTC
CASSLMRTDEQYF
>-|TRBJ1-4|-|TRBV30
TGTGCCTGGAGTGTACGTGAAAAACTGTTTTTT
CAWSVREKLFF
>-|TRBJ2-7|-|TRBV6-1
TGTGCCAGCAGTGAAGCGGGGTATCGCCCCGGCTCCTACGAGCAGTACTTC
CASSEAGYRPGSYEQYF